These T cell receptor beta chains were read from a single sample in a study of blood T cell repertoires in COVID-19. This table comes from immunoSEQ multiplex PCR, and its TCRdb copy is limited to in-frame clones, with some not included. The sample shows 86,000 or so clones, roughly 91% of them seen only once. The material sequenced was peripheral blood. The receptors stem from a woman aged 45-59 years in a cohort sampled during active COVID-19. Both conserved end residues are part of each CDR3. The D gene is left open where the match is weak. Part of the rows lack a size; the others show once, few, many or a class for expanded clones.

len,d_gene,abundance,v_gene,j_gene,CDR3aa,CDR3nt
15,TRBD1,NA,TRBV24-1,TRBJ2-5,CATSDTTGIWETQYF,TGTGCCACCAGTGACACGACAGGGATTTGGGAGACCCAGTACTTC
12,NA,NA,TRBV28,TRBJ2-7,CASKQGGYEQYF,TGTGCCAGCAAACAGGGAGGGTACGAGCAGTACTTC
20,TRBD2,NA,TRBV3-1/TRBV3-2,TRBJ2-1,CASSQRWRGTSGRGYNEQFF,TGTGCCAGCAGCCAAAGATGGCGCGGGACTAGCGGGAGGGGATACAATGAGCAGTTCTTC
16,NA,NA,TRBV3-1/TRBV3-2,TRBJ2-7,CASSQEFGNPAGEQYF,TGTGCCAGCAGCCAAGAATTTGGAAACCCGGCGGGAGAGCAGTACTTC
16,NA,NA,TRBV19,TRBJ1-1,CASSPHRDTMNTEAFF,TGTGCCAGTAGTCCCCACCGGGACACTATGAACACTGAAGCTTTCTTT
15,TRBD1,NA,TRBV7-9,TRBJ1-1,CASSLAGRGSTEAFF,TGTGCCAGCAGCTTAGCTGGCAGGGGGAGCACTGAAGCTTTCTTT
15,TRBD2,NA,TRBV2,TRBJ2-1,CASTGTSGGAREQFF,TGTGCCAGCACCGGGACTAGCGGGGGGGCAAGAGAGCAGTTCTTC
15,NA,NA,TRBV7-9,TRBJ2-1,CASSFRDTLYNEQFF,TGTGCCAGCAGCTTCCGGGACACGTTATACAATGAGCAGTTCTTC
16,NA,NA,TRBV19,TRBJ1-6,CATKAAGLSYNSPLHF,TGTGCCACCAAGGCGGCAGGGCTTTCCTATAATTCACCCCTCCACTTT
11,NA,NA,TRBV25-1,TRBJ2-7,CASTGNHEQYF,TGTGCCAGCACGGGGAACCACGAGCAGTACTTC
15,NA,NA,TRBV21-1,TRBJ2-2,CASSKGQGTVGELFF,TGTGCCAGCAGCAAGGGCCAGGGTACGGTCGGGGAGCTGTTTTTT
16,TRBD1,NA,TRBV15,TRBJ1-5,CATSRDWDRENQPQHF,TGTGCCACCAGCAGAGATTGGGACAGGGAGAATCAGCCCCAGCATTTT
13,NA,NA,TRBV24-1,TRBJ2-7,CATSDSSSYEQYF,TGTGCCACCAGTGACTCGAGTTCCTACGAGCAGTACTTC
15,TRBD1,NA,TRBV2,TRBJ2-2,CASSGQGAVTGELFF,TGTGCCAGCAGTGGGCAGGGGGCAGTCACCGGGGAGCTGTTTTTT
15,NA,NA,TRBV18,TRBJ1-4,CASSPTEGTNEKLFF,TGTGCCAGCTCACCTACGGAGGGAACTAATGAAAAACTGTTTTTT
13,NA,NA,TRBV19,TRBJ1-4,CASSVRENEKLFF,TGTGCCAGTAGTGTCCGGGAGAATGAAAAACTGTTTTTT
15,TRBD1,NA,TRBV5-1,TRBJ2-2,CASSRTGGSTGELFF,TGCGCCAGCAGCCGGACAGGGGGGTCCACCGGGGAGCTGTTTTTT
15,TRBD2,NA,TRBV5-1,TRBJ2-3,CASSSGTSGTDTQYF,TGCGCCAGCAGCTCCGGGACTAGCGGCACAGATACGCAGTATTTT
18,TRBD2,NA,TRBV5-1,TRBJ2-3,CASSTGLAGGPSTDTQYF,TGCGCCAGCAGCACTGGACTAGCGGGAGGCCCTAGCACAGATACGCAGTATTTT
15,TRBD2,NA,TRBV7-3,TRBJ2-5,CASSPQAGAQETQYF,TGTGCCAGCAGCCCACAAGCGGGGGCCCAAGAGACCCAGTACTTC
15,TRBD1,NA,TRBV2,TRBJ2-1,CASSETGELYNEQFF,TGTGCCAGCAGTGAGACAGGGGAATTATACAATGAGCAGTTCTTC
14,TRBD1,NA,TRBV19,TRBJ2-2,CASSRTGATGELFF,TGTGCCAGTAGTAGGACAGGGGCCACCGGGGAGCTGTTTTTT
15,NA,NA,TRBV6-5,TRBJ2-6,CASRAPGSGANVLTF,TGTGCCAGCAGGGCCCCGGGGTCCGGGGCCAACGTCCTGACTTTC
16,NA,NA,TRBV7-9,TRBJ2-2,CASSSSGAGAIGELFF,TGTGCCAGCAGCTCCTCGGGGGCGGGGGCTATCGGGGAGCTGTTTTTT
17,TRBD1,NA,TRBV5-6,TRBJ1-5,CASSLMRTGGGNQPQHF,TGTGCCAGCAGCTTGATGAGGACAGGGGGCGGAAATCAGCCCCAGCATTTT
12,NA,few,TRBV7-9,TRBJ1-5,CASRRGGQPQHF,TGTGCCAGCAGAAGGGGTGGTCAGCCCCAGCATTTT
13,NA,once,TRBV5-4,TRBJ2-3,CASSPGSTDTQYF,TGTGCCAGCAGCCCAGGTAGCACAGATACGCAGTATTTT
14,NA,NA,TRBV5-1,TRBJ2-5,CASSPRGTMETQYF,TGCGCCAGCAGCCCCAGGGGCACGATGGAGACCCAGTACTTC
16,NA,NA,TRBV9,TRBJ2-3,CASSVGAGTSTDTQYF,TGTGCCAGCAGCGTTGGGGCGGGAACTAGCACAGATACGCAGTATTTT
17,NA,NA,TRBV7-2,TRBJ2-7,CASSLKVQGFSSYEQYF,TGTGCCAGCAGCTTAAAAGTCCAGGGCTTTAGCTCCTACGAGCAGTACTTC
13,NA,NA,TRBV5-4,TRBJ2-7,CATQRVGGYEQYF,TGTGCCACCCAGAGAGTCGGGGGCTACGAGCAGTACTTC
15,TRBD2,NA,TRBV5-1,TRBJ2-7,CASSLATSGTYEQYF,TGCGCCAGCAGCTTGGCCACTAGCGGGACCTACGAGCAGTACTTC
16,TRBD1,NA,TRBV5-1,TRBJ2-7,CASSPPIRQGGHEQYF,TGCGCCAGCAGCCCCCCCATCCGACAGGGCGGTCACGAGCAGTACTTC
19,TRBD1,NA,TRBV11-3,TRBJ1-4,CASSFGRDSPSHYREKLFF,TGTGCCAGCAGCTTCGGCCGGGACAGCCCTTCGCATTATAGAGAAAAACTGTTTTTT
15,TRBD2,once,TRBV19,TRBJ2-1,CASSSWAGVSNEQFF,TGTGCCAGTAGTAGTTGGGCGGGAGTGTCAAATGAGCAGTTCTTC